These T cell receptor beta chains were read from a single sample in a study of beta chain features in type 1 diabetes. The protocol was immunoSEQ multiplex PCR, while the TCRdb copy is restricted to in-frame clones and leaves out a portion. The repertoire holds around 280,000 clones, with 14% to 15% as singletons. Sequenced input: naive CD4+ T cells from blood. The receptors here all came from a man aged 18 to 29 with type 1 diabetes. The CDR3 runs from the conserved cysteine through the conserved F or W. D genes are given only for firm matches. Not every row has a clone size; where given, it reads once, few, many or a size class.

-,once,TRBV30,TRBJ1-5,TGTGCCTGGGACTCCACGTTCGGGTATCAGCCCCAGCATTTT,CAWDSTFGYQPQHF
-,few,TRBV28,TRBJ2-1,TGTGCCAGCAGTTTTCGGAATGAGCAGTTCTTC,CASSFRNEQFF
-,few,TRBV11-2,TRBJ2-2,TGTGCCAGCGGACTCGGGACAAACACCGGGGAGCTGTTTTTT,CASGLGTNTGELFF
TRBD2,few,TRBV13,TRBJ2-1,TGTGCCAGCAGCAGTCAACTAGCGCGTGCCCACAATGAGCAGTTCTTC,CASSSQLARAHNEQFF
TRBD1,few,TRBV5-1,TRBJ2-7,TGCGCCAGCAGCTTCCGGACAGGCGACGAGCAGTACTTC,CASSFRTGDEQYF
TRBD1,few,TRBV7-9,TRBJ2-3,TGTGCCAGCAGCTACCGGGACAGTACAGATACGCAGTATTTT,CASSYRDSTDTQYF
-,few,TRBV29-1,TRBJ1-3,TGCAGCGCAGGACACAGTCCTCTTTCTGGAAACACCATATATTTT,CSAGHSPLSGNTIYF
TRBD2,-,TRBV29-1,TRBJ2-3,TGCAGCGTCGACTACACAGGAGCGGGGGGTAGCACAGATACGCAGTATTTT,CSVDYTGAGGSTDTQYF
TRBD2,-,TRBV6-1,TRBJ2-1,TGTGCCAGCAGTGACTCGGCTAGCGGGTACAATGAGCAGTTCTTC,CASSDSASGYNEQFF
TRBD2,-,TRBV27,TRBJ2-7,TGTGCCAGCAGCCGTAGCGGGAGTCCGACCTACGAGCAGTACTTC,CASSRSGSPTYEQYF
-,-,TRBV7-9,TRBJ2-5,TGTGCCAGCAGCCCGACAGGCCAAGAGACCCAGTACTTC,CASSPTGQETQYF
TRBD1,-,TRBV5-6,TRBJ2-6,TGTGCCAGCAGCCGGACAGGGGCTGGGGCCAACGTCCTGACTTTC,CASSRTGAGANVLTF
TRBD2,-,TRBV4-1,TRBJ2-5,TGCGCCAGCAGCCGCGGACTAGCGGGAGGTCAGTCGGGGGAGACCCAGTACTTC,CASSRGLAGGQSGETQYF
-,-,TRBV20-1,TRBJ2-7,TGCAGCGCGGAGAGATACGAGCAGTACTTC,CSAERYEQYF
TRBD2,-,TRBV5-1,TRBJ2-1,TGCGCCAGCAGCTCCCCGGGACTAGCGACGCATGAGCAGTTCTTC,CASSSPGLATHEQFF
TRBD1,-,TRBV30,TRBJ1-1,TGTGCCTGGAGTGCGGGACAGGGTAGGGACACTGAAGCTTTCTTT,CAWSAGQGRDTEAFF
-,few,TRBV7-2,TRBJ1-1,TGTGCCAGCAGCTTCGGCCGGGGAGGGACTGAAGCTTTCTTT,CASSFGRGGTEAFF
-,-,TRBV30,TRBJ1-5,TGTGCCTGGAGTGTACAGGACAATCAGCCCCAGCATTTT,CAWSVQDNQPQHF
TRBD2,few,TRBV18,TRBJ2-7,TGTGCCAGCTCCCTGCTAGCGGGAGGGGCCGTGACCTACGAGCAGTACTTC,CASSLLAGGAVTYEQYF
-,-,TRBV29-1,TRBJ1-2,TGCAGCGTTGAACGCCAGTTGACTAACTATGGCTACACCTTC,CSVERQLTNYGYTF
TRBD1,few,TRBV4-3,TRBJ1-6,TGCGCCAGCAGCCAGGGCCGGGACAGGGTACACTCACCCCTCCACTTT,CASSQGRDRVHSPLHF
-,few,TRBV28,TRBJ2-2,TGTGCCAGCAGTGAAAGACAGAGGGAGCTGTTTTTT,CASSERQRELFF
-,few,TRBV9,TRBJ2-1,TGTGCCAGCAGCGTAGCCCGAGACAATGAGCAGTTCTTC,CASSVARDNEQFF
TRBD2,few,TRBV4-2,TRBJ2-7,TGTGCCAGCAGCCAAGGTCATCTAGCGGGAGTGGGTGAGCAGTACTTC,CASSQGHLAGVGEQYF
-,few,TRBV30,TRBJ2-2,TGTGCCTGGAGTCGTAACAAGAACACCGGGGAGCTGTTTTTT,CAWSRNKNTGELFF
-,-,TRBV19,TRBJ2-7,TGTGCCAGTAGCACCCAGGGTACCCCCTACGAGCAGTACTTC,CASSTQGTPYEQYF
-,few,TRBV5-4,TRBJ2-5,TGTGCCAGCAGCTTAGGGGGGGGGAACCGACAAGAGACCCAGTACTTC,CASSLGGGNRQETQYF
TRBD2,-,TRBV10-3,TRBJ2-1,TGTGCCATCAAGGGGAGCGGGGGGGATATCTACAATGAGCAGTTCTTC,CAIKGSGGDIYNEQFF
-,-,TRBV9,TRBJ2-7,TGTGCCAGCAGCGTAGACCAGGGGTCCGACTACGAGCAGTACTTC,CASSVDQGSDYEQYF
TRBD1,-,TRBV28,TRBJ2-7,TGTGCCAGCAGTTCCCCCGGACAGGGGATTTACGAGCAGTACTTC,CASSSPGQGIYEQYF
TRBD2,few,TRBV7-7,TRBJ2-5,TGTGCCAGCAGCTTAGGACTAGCAGAGACCCAGTACTTC,CASSLGLAETQYF
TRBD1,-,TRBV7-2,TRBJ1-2,TGTGCCAGCAGTCCCGACAGGGGAAGATGGGGCTACACCTTC,CASSPDRGRWGYTF